The text below deals with one TCR beta chain. PCR involved 60 Vbeta and 13 Jbeta primers. TCRdb keeps only in-frame clones here, not all; method: immunoSEQ multiplex PCR. The sample has roughly 50,000 clones, 82% seen once. Samples came from healthy bone marrow donors. The sample comes from a study of cytomegalovirus exposure and HLA in healthy donors. The CDR3 has 14 residues. This TCR was recovered from a woman between 18 and 30 years old in good health and CMV-seronegative. The sample taken for sequencing was PBMCs. The chain combines TRBV21-1 with TRBJ2-3; the table names TRBD2, a call not compared with the DNA. TRBV21-1 is flagged as a pseudogene. The CDR3 DNA follows: TGTGCCAGCAGCTGCCCTTGGCGGACAGATACGCAGTATTTT. This gives the protein CASSCPWRTDTQYF.